The 4 T cell receptor beta chains reported below all come from one sample, sequenced in a study of T cell repertoires in cytomegalovirus infection. TCRdb redid the calling of the reads with MiXCR, one entry per CDR3 protein. Counted here are around 290,000 distinct CDR3 sequences, over 20% occurring once; the ten biggest clones make up about 15%. Sequenced sample: PBMCs. These receptors were taken from a human donor in good health (CMV status not recorded). Some clones in this sample may be carry-over from other donors' samples.

The chain links TRBV7-9 to TRBJ1-1; 10 bases are shared with TRBD1. Trimming at V came to 5 bases and at J to 5 bases, leaving 11 bases not matched to a gene. This CDR3 contains 16 residues. CDR1 and CDR2 (germline): SEHNR, FQNEAQ (reference sequence). This CDR3 reads CASSHLRSGQGTEAFF. The DNA of the CDR3 is TGTGCCAGCAGCCACCTAAGGTCGGGACAGGGGACTGAAGCTTTCTTT.

This clonotype was seen only a few times. The V gene is TRBV4-1, the J gene TRBJ1-2; the match to TRBD1 covers 8 bases. V lost 5 bases to trimming and J lost 5 bases; unmatched junction nucleotides: 7. The germline CDR1 and CDR2 sequences are MGHRA and YSYEKL. The CDR3 is made up of 14 amino acids. Written as DNA, the CDR3 is TGCGCCAGCAGCTTGAGACAGGGGACGTATGGCTACACCTTC. Amino acid sequence: CASSLRQGTYGYTF.

CDR3 in DNA: TGTGCCAGCAAATCCCTAGGGGGCTCTCAGCCCCAGCATTTT. It specifies CASKSLGGSQPQHF. The chain employs TRBV12-3 or TRBV12-4 and TRBJ1-5; TRBD1 agrees at 7 bases. J lost 6 bases, V lost 7 bases, and 9 bases had no gene match. This CDR3 is 14 amino acids long.

This chain links TRBV4-1 with TRBJ2-1; weak D call: TRBD1 (5 bases). Germline CDR1 MGHRA, CDR2 YSYEKL. The CDR3 consists of 16 residues. Between the trimmed V and J ends, which lost 3 bases and 0 bases, there was a span of 12 bases. The CDR3 nucleotides read TGCGCCAGCAGCCAGGTGGACATTATCTCCTACAATGAGCAGTTCTTC. Translating gives CASSQVDIISYNEQFF.